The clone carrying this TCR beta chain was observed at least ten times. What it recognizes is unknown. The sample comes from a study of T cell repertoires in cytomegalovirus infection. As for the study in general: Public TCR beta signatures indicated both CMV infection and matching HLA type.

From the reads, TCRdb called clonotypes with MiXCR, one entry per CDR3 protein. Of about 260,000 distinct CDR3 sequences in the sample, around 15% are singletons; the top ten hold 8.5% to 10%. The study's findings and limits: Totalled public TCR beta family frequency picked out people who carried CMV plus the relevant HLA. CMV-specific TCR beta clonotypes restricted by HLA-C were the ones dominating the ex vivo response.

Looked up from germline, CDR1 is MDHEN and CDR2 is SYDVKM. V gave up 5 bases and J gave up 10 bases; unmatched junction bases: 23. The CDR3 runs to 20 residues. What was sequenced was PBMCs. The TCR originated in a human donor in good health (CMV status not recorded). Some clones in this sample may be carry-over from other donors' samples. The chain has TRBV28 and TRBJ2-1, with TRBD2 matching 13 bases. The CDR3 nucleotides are TGTGCCAGCAGTCCCACGACAGGGACTAGCGGGACGACCGGGCGGGGAGAGCAGTTCTTC. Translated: CASSPTTGTSGTTGRGEQFF.